The 15 T cell receptor beta chains in this list originate from one sample, sequenced in a study of type 1 and type 2 diabetes patients. PCR was run on genomic DNA. A primer set of 30 forward and 13 reverse primers amplified the CDR3. TCRdb re-called the multiplex PCR reads through MiXCR, storing one row per CDR3 protein. The sample has approximately 260,000 distinct CDR3 sequences, around 47% seen once; the top ten hold roughly 13%. Material: peripheral blood mononuclear cells (PBMCs). The receptors stem from a young man with type 2 diabetes.

The J gene is TRBJ1-2, the V gene TRBV30; D uncertain. This CDR3 has 13 amino acids. Trimming left V 0 bases short and J 8 bases short, with 13 bases between. Germline CDR1 GTSNPN, CDR2 SVGIG (reference sequence). The CDR3 protein is CAWSVLRSAGYTF. In nucleotides, the CDR3 is TGTGCCTGGAGTGTACTACGGTCTGCGGGCTACACCTTC.

The J gene is TRBJ2-5, the V gene TRBV20-1; tentative D call: TRBD2 (5 bases). The ends were cut back, 5 bases at V and 1 base at J, with 8 bases in the middle. The CDR3 has 12 amino acids. CDR1 DFQATT and CDR2 SNEGSKA come from the germline V gene (reference sequence). The chain's CDR3 is CSAPTTQETQYF. The CDR3, as DNA: TGCAGTGCTCCGACTACCCAAGAGACCCAGTACTTC.

This clonotype was observed a handful of times. CDR3 in DNA: TGTGCCAGCAGGTTTAGCGGGACCGGGGAGCTGTTTTTT. The encoded protein is CASRFSGTGELFF. The rearrangement uses TRBV7-3 and TRBJ2-2, with 7 bases identical to TRBD2. The germline gives CDR1 SGHTA, CDR2 FQGTGA. Germline trimming cut 6 bases from V and 5 bases from J; bases unmatched to any gene: 3. The CDR3 is 13 residues long.

V and J are TRBV25-1 and TRBJ1-5; the D gene is possibly TRBD1 (6 bases). Germline CDR1 MGHDK, CDR2 SYGVNS. Trimming removed 5 bases from V and 2 bases from J, with 10 bases in between. The CDR3 spans 14 residues. CDR3 sequence (DNA): TGTGCCAGCAGTCCCAAGGGGGGCAATCAGCCCCAGCATTTT. Translated, it gives CASSPKGGNQPQHF. The variable domain in full, with the rest retrieved from reference TRBV25-1 and TRBJ1-5, is EADIYQTPRYLVIGTGKKITLECSQTMGHDKMYWYQQDPGMELHLIHYSYGVNSTEKGDLSSESTVSRIRTEHFPLTLESARPSHTSQYLCASSPKGGNQPQHFGDGTRLSIL.

The chain employs TRBV19 and TRBJ2-1; 9 bases line up with TRBD2. Trimming cost V 3 bases and J 3 bases; bases outside gene matches: 3. The CDR3 is 15 amino acids. Germline assignment: CDR1 LNHDA and CDR2 SQIVND (reference sequence). The CDR3 sequence: CASSMASGIYNEQFF. CDR3 in DNA: TGTGCCAGTAGTATGGCTAGCGGGATCTACAATGAGCAGTTCTTC.

To note about this clonotype: A much larger clone is a single base away; this may be a read error. The gene calls are TRBV7-2 and TRBJ1-6; 8 nucleotides align to TRBD1. Germline V lookup: CDR1 SGHTA, CDR2 FQGNSA. The CDR3 runs to 13 residues. The CDR3 protein is CASSRQGRSPPHF. DNA of the CDR3: TGTGCCAGCAGTCGACAGGGGCGGTCACCCCCCCACTTT.

A few counts support this clonotype. This rearrangement joins TRBV19 to TRBJ1-2; 7 bases are a match to TRBD1. The CDR3 is 16 residues long. V shed 3 bases and J 3 bases; nucleotides not matched to a gene: 10. Germline V CDR1 and CDR2: LNHDA, SQIVND (reference sequence). CDR3 sequence: CASSIALYRGDYGYTF. The CDR3 bases are TGTGCCAGTAGTATTGCCCTTTACAGGGGCGACTATGGCTACACCTTC.

This clonotype occurred a few times. The J gene is TRBJ2-6, the V gene TRBV27; no definite D call. Germline CDR1 MNHEY, CDR2 SMNVEV (reference sequence). The CDR3 loop spans 13 amino acids. Trimming took off 7 bases at V and 13 bases at J, with 17 bases between the two ends. CDR3 DNA sequence: TGTGCCAGCAAACCCGGCTACCTTGGTGTCCTGACTTTC. Encoded protein: CASKPGYLGVLTF.

This clonotype was found once. V and J are TRBV10-2 and TRBJ2-7; no clear D. V dropped 1 base and J dropped 4 bases, with 5 bases sitting between them. Per germline, CDR1 WSHSY and CDR2 SAAADI. The CDR3 has 12 amino acids. The CDR3 reads CASSEFGYEQYF. As DNA, the CDR3 is TGCGCCAGCAGTGAGTTTGGATACGAGCAGTACTTC.

CDR3 bases: TGTGCCAGCAGCTCCCCGGGGGGCTCCTACGAGCAGTTCTTC. As protein: CASSSPGGSYEQFF. The chain has TRBV7-2 and TRBJ2-1, with D possibly matching TRBD2 (7 bases). CDR3 length equals 14 residues. Trimming pared 4 bases from V and 10 bases from J, leaving 17 bases between. CDR1 and CDR2 (germline): SGHTA, FQGNSA.

This sequence joins TRBV5-1 and TRBJ1-2, with 7 bases that match TRBD1. Germline CDR1 reads SGHRS; CDR2 reads YFSETQ. The CDR3 is 17 residues long. After removal of 1 base from V and 3 bases from J, the junction contained 12 bases not matched to a gene. CDR3 in amino acids: CASSLIRQGLKYYGYTF. The CDR3 bases are TGCGCCAGCAGCTTGATCCGACAGGGCTTAAAGTACTATGGCTACACCTTC. Variable domain in full (rest from reference TRBV5-1 and TRBJ1-2): KAGVTQTPRYLIKTRGQQVTLSCSPISGHRSVSWYQQTPGQGLQFLFEYFSETQRNKGNFPGRFSGRQFSNSRSEMNVSTLELGDSALYLCASSLIRQGLKYYGYTFGSGTRLTVV.

This sequence joins TRBV30 and TRBJ2-2; TRBD2 is a possible D gene (5 bases). The CDR3 loop spans 13 amino acids. The V and J ends lost 0 bases and 6 bases respectively, with 8 bases between them. CDR1 and CDR2 (germline): GTSNPN, SVGIG (reference sequence). The CDR3 loop is CAWSVEVAGELFF. The CDR3 DNA reads as TGTGCCTGGAGTGTGGAGGTCGCCGGGGAGCTGTTTTTT.

The chain employs TRBV20-1 and TRBJ1-1; D is undetermined. V was trimmed by 2 bases and J by 1 base, leaving 5 bases between them. Germline CDR1 and CDR2: DFQATT and SNEGSKA (reference sequence). This CDR3 contains 12 residues. As DNA, the CDR3 is TGCAGTGCTAGACCCACGAACACTGAAGCTTTCTTT. Amino acids: CSARPTNTEAFF.

J is TRBJ2-3 and V is TRBV12-3 or TRBV12-4, with D possibly TRBD1 on 5 matching bases. This CDR3 region has 15 residues. V was pared by 4 bases and J by 0 bases, with 11 bases between. CDR3 protein: CASSSKTASTDTQYF. The CDR3 DNA reads TGTGCCAGCAGTTCTAAGACAGCTAGCACAGATACGCAGTATTTT.

This chain connects TRBV7-8 to TRBJ2-1; no reliable D call. Between the trimmed V and J ends, which lost 2 bases and 8 bases, there was a span of 16 bases. The CDR3 is 15 residues long. The germline V gene has CDR1 SGHVS and CDR2 FQNEAQ. CDR3 sequence (DNA): TGTGCCAGCAGCTTACAGCTGAGAGGTGGGGATGAGCAGTTCTTC. Translated, it gives CASSLQLRGGDEQFF.